Each of the 25 T cell receptor beta chains below was sequenced from the same sample in a study of blood T cells in healthy people across ages. A sample-barcoded 5' primer and a J-beta primer mix were used in a second PCR of about 7 to 12 cycles. TCRdb itself ran the 5' RACE reads through MiXCR, one entry per CDR3 protein. This sample has 850,000 to 1,000,000 distinct CDR3 sequences; approximately 49% occur once, and the top ten carry 10% to 15%. Material for sequencing was blood. The receptor source for this set is a man aged 25 to 40 in good health.

This clonotype came up a few times. The CDR3 spells CASSFQTYWGGGNTEAFF. In DNA, the CDR3 is TGTGCCAGCAGCTTCCAAACGTATTGGGGTGGCGGGAACACTGAAGCTTTCTTT. This chain uses TRBV11-2 with TRBJ1-1; D remains unclear. From germline, CDR1 is SGHAT and CDR2 FQNNGV. The CDR3 is 18 amino acids. Trimming took off 3 bases at V and 1 base at J, with 21 bases between the two ends.

This rearrangement joins TRBV12-3 or TRBV12-4 to TRBJ2-7; TRBD1 agrees at 8 bases. V shed 0 bases, J shed 1 base, and the junction held 5 bases outside the gene matches. This CDR3 has 16 residues. The CDR3 sequence is CASSLAGQGASYEQYF. Written as DNA, the CDR3 is TGTGCCAGCAGTTTAGCGGGGCAGGGGGCATCCTACGAGCAGTACTTC.

This clonotype was detected a few times. The CDR3 loop is CASTGLGLVGLRSSYEQYF. The CDR3 DNA sequence: TGTGCCAGCACCGGATTGGGGCTCGTCGGACTGAGGAGCTCCTACGAGCAGTACTTC. The chain uses TRBV6-1 and TRBJ2-7, with D perhaps assigned TRBD1 or TRBD2 (5 bases each). CDR1 and CDR2 from the germline V gene are MNHNS and SASEGT. V dropped 7 bases and J dropped 0 bases, with 28 bases sitting between them. The CDR3 contains 19 residues.

The table lists this clonotype with a few counts. CDR3 sequence reads: CASSLWGHEQYF. The DNA of the CDR3 is TGTGCCAGCAGCTTATGGGGCCACGAGCAGTACTTC. This chain links TRBV7-2 with TRBJ2-5; a weak D match, TRBD1 (5 bases). The end of the DNA is better explained by TRBJ2-7, so the J call may be wrong. Germline V gene lookup returns CDR1 SGHTA and CDR2 FQGNSA. The CDR3 has 12 residues.

The count of this clonotype is one. The chain links TRBV5-1 to TRBJ2-3, with TRBD2 identical over 9 bases. The CDR3 is made up of 17 amino acids. Trimming cost V 3 bases and J 2 bases; bases outside gene matches: 10. Germline V gene sequence: CDR1 SGHRS, CDR2 YFSETQ. CDR3 protein: CASSSTSSGANTDTQYF. CDR3 sequence (DNA): TGCGCCAGCAGCTCCACCTCTAGCGGGGCAAACACAGATACGCAGTATTTT.

This clonotype was detected a few times. The V gene is TRBV12-3 or TRBV12-4, the J gene TRBJ2-3; D might be TRBD1 (5 bases). The CDR3 totals 13 residues. With 6 bases removed from V and 7 bases from J, the gap between germline ends came to 14 bases. CDR3 DNA: TGTGCCAGCAGAGGCGACAGACCCTATACGCAGTATTTT. It specifies CASRGDRPYTQYF.

There are a few counts of this clonotype. The V and J genes are TRBV9 and TRBJ2-7; TRBD1 matches at 9 bases. The CDR3 has 15 residues. The germline CDR1 and CDR2 sequences are SGDLS and YYNGEE. V lost 0 bases, J lost 5 bases, and 6 bases stayed unmatched. The CDR3 region has the DNA TGTGCCAGCAGCGTAGTCGGGGACAGGGCCCACGAGCAGTACTTC. It translates to CASSVVGDRAHEQYF.

This clonotype occurred many times. Mismatch with germline at one junction end may stem from a read error. This chain joins TRBV5-1 and TRBJ2-1; 7 positions agree with TRBD2. This CDR3 has 15 residues. Germline V lookup: CDR1 SGHRS, CDR2 YFSETQ. This chain's CDR3 is CASSLEAGSYNEQFF. The CDR3 coding sequence is TGTGCCAGCAGCTTAGAAGCGGGGAGTTACAATGAGCAGTTCTTC.

V is TRBV27 and J is TRBJ1-1; D unresolved. Trimming removed 3 bases from V and 2 bases from J, with 13 bases in between. The V gene's germline CDR1 is MNHEY and CDR2 SMNVEV (reference sequence). This CDR3 has 15 amino acids. CDR3 DNA sequence: TGTGCCAGCAGTTTGCAAAGGGTCGCCAACACTGAAGCTTTCTTT. The encoded protein is CASSLQRVANTEAFF.

The genes are TRBV2 and TRBJ1-1; no firm D call. Germline loops: CDR1 SNHLY, CDR2 FYNNEI. Trimming took 2 bases from V and 1 from J, leaving 2 bases between them. There are 12 residues in the CDR3. CDR3 residues: CASSETNTEAFF. DNA of the CDR3: TGTGCCAGCAGTGAAACGAACACTGAAGCTTTCTTT.

This clonotype occurred a few times. The V call is TRBV7-2, the J call TRBJ1-1, with no clear D. Trimming took off 6 bases at V and 0 bases at J, with 11 bases between the two ends. The CDR3 runs 14 residues. From germline, CDR1 is SGHTA and CDR2 FQGNSA. CDR3 sequence (DNA): TGTGCCAGCAGACAAGGACGGATGAACACTGAAGCTTTCTTT. Protein sequence: CASRQGRMNTEAFF.

The CDR3 DNA follows: TGCGCCAGCAGCTTGGAAGGGACGGGACAGCCCCAGCATTTT. This codes for CASSLEGTGQPQHF. The chain couples TRBV5-1 to TRBJ1-5; maybe TRBD1 (5 bases). Deletions cut 0 bases from V and 7 bases from J, with 11 bases between. CDR3 length equals 14 residues. Germline V lookup: CDR1 SGHRS, CDR2 YFSETQ.

The J gene is TRBJ2-7, the V gene TRBV27; D is unresolved. Deletions cut 5 bases from V and 2 bases from J, with 16 bases between. The CDR3 has 15 residues. Germline CDR1 MNHEY, CDR2 SMNVEV (reference sequence). CDR3 amino acids: CASSLITSQTYEQYF. DNA for the CDR3: TGTGCCAGCAGTCTAATCACCTCACAGACCTACGAGCAGTACTTC.

In this sample, this clonotype turned up once. The J gene is TRBJ2-1, the V gene TRBV5-6, with D tentatively TRBD2 (6 bases). V was trimmed by 0 bases and J by 8 bases, leaving 15 bases between them. The CDR3 covers 15 residues. CDR1 and CDR2 from the germline V gene are SGHDT and YYEEEE. The CDR3: CASSLVAGKRDEQFF. The CDR3 DNA reads TGTGCCAGCAGCTTGGTTGCGGGGAAAAGAGATGAGCAGTTCTTC.

The V call is TRBV6-5, the J call TRBJ2-4; D is perhaps TRBD1 or TRBD2 (5 bases each). Germline V gene data show CDR1 as MNHEY and CDR2 as SVGAGI. The CDR3 has 15 amino acids. V was pared by 4 bases and J by 0 bases, with 10 bases between. The CDR3, as DNA: TGTGCCAGCAGTTGGGACGCCCTAGCCAAAAACATTCAGTACTTC. Amino acids: CASSWDALAKNIQYF.

This chain uses TRBV4-2 with TRBJ1-2; no firm D call. The CDR3 has 17 amino acids. Germline CDR1 reads LGHNA; CDR2 reads YNFKEQ. The ends were cut back, 2 bases at V and 8 bases at J, with 24 bases in the middle. The CDR3 here is CASSQRGQNSRTRGYTF. The CDR3 bases are TGTGCCAGCAGCCAACGCGGCCAGAATTCCCGGACCCGGGGCTACACCTTC.

This sequence joins TRBV7-9 and TRBJ1-6, with TRBD1 matching over 9 bases. CDR1 is SEHNR and CDR2 is FQNEAQ in the germline V gene (reference sequence). CDR3 length: 14 amino acids. The junction had 3 bases not matched to a gene; V was cut back by 5 bases and J by 7 bases. CDR3 coding DNA: TGTGCCAGCAGCGACAGGGGGGAGAATTCACCCCTCCACTTT. Protein sequence: CASSDRGENSPLHF. The variable domain in full, completed from reference TRBV7-9 and TRBJ1-6, reads DTGVSQNPRHKITKRGQNVTFRCDPISEHNRLYWYRQTLGQGPEFLTYFQNEAQLEKSRLLSDRFSAERPKGSFSTLEIQRTEQGDSAMYLCASSDRGENSPLHFGNGTRLTVT.

In its sample, this clonotype was seen once. This chain uses TRBV2 with TRBJ1-5; TRBD1 might be the D (6 bases). Germline V CDR1 and CDR2: SNHLY, FYNNEI. The CDR3 contains 15 residues. The germline V and J ends were trimmed by 6 bases and 7 bases, with 19 bases remaining between them. In DNA, the CDR3 is TGTGCCAGCAGCTCAACCCGTCAGGGGTCGCAGCCCCAGCATTTT. This gives the protein CASSSTRQGSQPQHF.

The chain recombines TRBV7-2 with TRBJ2-7; either TRBD1 or TRBD2 may fit D (6 bases each). The CDR3 is 15 amino acids. CDR1 and CDR2 from the germline V gene are SGHTA and FQGNSA. Trimming pared 1 base from V and 0 bases from J, leaving 10 bases between. CDR3 in DNA: TGTGCCAGCAGCTTAGAGTGGGGGGCCTCCTACGAGCAGTACTTC. Amino acid sequence: CASSLEWGASYEQYF.

This clonotype was seen a few times. In DNA form, the CDR3 reads TGCAGCGTTGCAGGACTAGCGGGGGGTGGAAATGAGCAGTTCTTC. Translating it yields CSVAGLAGGGNEQFF. V gene TRBV29-1 combines with J gene TRBJ2-1; TRBD2 agrees at 14 bases. The CDR3 runs 15 residues. CDR1 is SQVTM, CDR2 ANQGSEA, per germline. V dropped 4 bases and J dropped 7; count of bases not matched to a gene: 6.

The chain joins TRBV27 to TRBJ2-2; the D is unclear. CDR1 and CDR2 from the germline V gene are MNHEY and SMNVEV (reference sequence). Trimming took 7 bases from V and 4 from J, leaving 4 bases between them. The CDR3 is 11 amino acids. CDR3 region: CASTSTGELFF. The CDR3, as DNA: TGTGCCAGCACTAGCACCGGGGAGCTGTTTTTT.

This sequence joins TRBV12-3 or TRBV12-4 and TRBJ2-4; 11 nucleotides align to TRBD2. J gave up 9 bases and V 4 bases, and 5 bases lay outside the gene matches. The CDR3 has 14 residues. CDR3 sequence reads: CASSSTSGGVIQYF. The CDR3 DNA reads TGTGCCAGCAGTTCCACTAGCGGGGGAGTCATTCAGTACTTC.

This clonotype showed up just a few times. This sequence joins TRBV20-1 and TRBJ2-7; a possible D gene is TRBD1 (6 bases). The J call may be in error: the DNA end matches TRBJ2-5 better. The CDR3 is 12 amino acids. Germline CDR1 is DFQATT and CDR2 is SNEGSKA (reference sequence). The CDR3 here is CSARGTLGTQYF. CDR3 sequence (DNA): TGCAGTGCTAGGGGGACACTAGGGACCCAGTACTTC.

This chain uses TRBV5-1 with TRBJ2-3; D gene uncertain. Trimming removed 0 bases at V and 4 bases at J, with 12 bases between. The CDR3 is made up of 15 amino acids. CDR1 and CDR2 from the germline V gene are SGHRS and YFSETQ. CDR3 nucleotides: TGCGCCAGCAGCTTGGGAGCGCAAGGTTCAGATACGCAGTATTTT. Its translation is CASSLGAQGSDTQYF.

This chain links TRBV6-6 with TRBJ1-1; no firm D call. The germline V and J ends were trimmed by 0 bases and 4 bases, with 3 bases remaining between them. The CDR3 extends over 12 amino acids. CDR1 is MNHNY, CDR2 SVGAGI, per germline (reference sequence). CDR3 sequence: CASSYSATEAFF. CDR3 DNA sequence: TGTGCCAGCAGTTACTCTGCCACTGAAGCTTTCTTT.